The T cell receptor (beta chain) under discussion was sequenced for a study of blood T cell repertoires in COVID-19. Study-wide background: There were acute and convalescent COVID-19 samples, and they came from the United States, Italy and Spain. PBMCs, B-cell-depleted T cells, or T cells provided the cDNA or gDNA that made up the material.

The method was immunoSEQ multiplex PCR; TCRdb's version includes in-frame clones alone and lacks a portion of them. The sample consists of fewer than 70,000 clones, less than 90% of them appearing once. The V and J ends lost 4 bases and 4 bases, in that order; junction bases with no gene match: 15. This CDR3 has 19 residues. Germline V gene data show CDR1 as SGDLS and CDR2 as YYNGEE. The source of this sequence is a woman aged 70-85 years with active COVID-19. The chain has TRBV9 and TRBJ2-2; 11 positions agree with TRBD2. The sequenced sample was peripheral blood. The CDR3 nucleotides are TGTGCCAGCAGCTCATCCGGGACTAGCGGCCTAAAGGGCACCGGGGAGCTGTTTTTT. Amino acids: CASSSSGTSGLKGTGELFF.